This T cell receptor (beta chain) is from a study of T cell responses to AZD1222 COVID-19 vaccine. This clone appeared a single time. CDR3 length: 14 residues. The germline gives CDR1 SEHNR, CDR2 FQNEAQ (reference sequence). Trimming cost V 6 bases and J 5 bases; bases outside gene matches: 7. Assay used: immunoSEQ multiplex PCR; TCRdb lists only in-frame clones, some missing. The data show about 110,000 clones, more than 75% seen once. The rearrangement uses TRBV7-9 and TRBJ1-1; 9 bases line up with TRBD1. This clonotype originated in an adult who received the AZD1222 COVID-19 vaccine. The source material was peripheral blood, sampled 28 days after the second AZD1222 dose. CDR3 bases: TGTGCCAGCAGATGGGGACAGGGACCAACTGAAGCTTTCTTT. Encoded protein: CASRWGQGPTEAFF.